This TCR beta chain was sequenced in a study of tumor-infiltrating lymphocytes in primary liver carcinoma. A note on this clonotype: Its antigen is as yet unknown. Relative to the germline gene, one junction end is altered; a read error may explain this.

The approximately 20-31 mg bulk tissue piece was not sorted before simultaneous RNA and DNA extraction. CDR3 length: 17 residues. Germline CDR1 reads SGDLS; CDR2 reads YYNGEE. TCR beta cDNA was prepared out of around 460 ng total RNA by means of a constant-region primer. Slightly modified ARM-PCR served as the procedure for the TCR beta libraries. These libraries came from three rounds of nested multiplex PCR. TRBV1-TRBV30 forward primers and a C-beta reverse primer were used in the first two PCR rounds, which each ran for 10 cycles. TCRdb reanalysed the multiplex PCR reads using MiXCR and keeps one entry per CDR3 protein. The sample contains about 190,000 distinct CDR3 sequences, over 80% of which appear only once. Study-wide points: Lower overlap was observed for tumor-adjacent and tumor-blood pairs relative to tumor region pairs.

The receptor comes from a man aged 35 to 55 with primary liver carcinoma and hepatitis B virus infection. Sequenced sample: tumor tissue from primary liver carcinoma. This rearrangement joins TRBV9 to TRBJ2-2; 8 bases agree with TRBD1. The CDR3 coding sequence is TGTGCCAACAGCCTTCCCCAGGGGGCGCGAGGCACCGGGGAGCTGATTTTT. The encoded protein is CANSLPQGARGTGELIF.